The 6 T cell receptor beta chains below were found in one sample sequenced in a study of Graves' ophthalmopathy and Graves' hyperthyroidism. The sequenced template was RNA, covering the TCR beta CDR3 region. RT-PCR with HTBI primers came first, then second-round multiplex PCR. A single record per CDR3 protein comes from TCRdb applying MiXCR to the multiplex PCR reads. The sample carries 300,000 to 400,000 distinct CDR3 sequences, around a sixth recorded once. Input material: peripheral blood. The receptors stem from an adult man with Graves' ophthalmopathy.

The table lists this clonotype with many counts. This rearrangement joins TRBV6-1 to TRBJ1-3; D is possibly TRBD1 (5 bases). Deletions cut 7 bases from V and 0 bases from J, with 13 bases between. The germline V gene encodes CDR1 MNHNS and CDR2 SASEGT. The CDR3 has 15 residues. CDR3 bases: TGTGCCAGCAAGCGGGACCACTCCTCTGGAAACACCATATATTTT. Protein: CASKRDHSSGNTIYF.

This clonotype was seen repeatedly, ten times or more. J is TRBJ2-7 and V is TRBV4-2; D remains unclear. CDR3 size: 13 residues. V gave up 0 bases and J gave up 7 bases, with 10 bases separating them. CDR1 is LGHNA and CDR2 is YNFKEQ in the germline V gene. CDR3 amino acids: CASSQDTRLEQYF. The CDR3 DNA sequence: TGTGCCAGCAGCCAAGATACCCGATTAGAGCAGTACTTC.

In its sample, this clonotype was seen many times. V is TRBV10-3 and J is TRBJ2-2, with a tentative D call TRBD1 (5 bases). The CDR3 runs to 15 residues. Germline V gene lookup returns CDR1 ENHRY and CDR2 SYGVKD. The CDR3 coding sequence is TGTGCAATTATGAGACAGCATTCGAACACCGGGGAGCTGTTTTTT. Its translation is CAIMRQHSNTGELFF.

This clonotype was seen at least ten times. V is TRBV7-9 and J is TRBJ2-7, with 11 bases that match TRBD1. Germline V CDR1 and CDR2: SEHNR, FQNEAQ (reference sequence). J lost 6 bases, V lost 4 bases, and 8 bases had no gene match. The CDR3 extends over 15 amino acids. This CDR3 reads CASSSGQGAHGEQYF. The CDR3 bases are TGTGCCAGCAGCTCCGGACAGGGGGCGCATGGCGAGCAGTACTTC.

This clonotype was counted at least ten times. The chain uses TRBV9 and TRBJ2-5; D perhaps matches TRBD1 (8 bases). The CDR3 runs 14 residues. The V end was cut by 4 bases, the J end by 7 bases, with 17 bases between. Germline CDR1 and CDR2: SGDLS and YYNGEE. Here the CDR3 DNA reads TGTGCCAGCAGCTTACAGGGGGGGCCCGCGACCCAGTACTTC. As protein: CASSLQGGPATQYF.

This clonotype has at least ten counts. The V call is TRBV20-1, the J call TRBJ1-1, with 7 bases that match TRBD1. CDR1 DFQATT and CDR2 SNEGSKA come from the germline V gene (reference sequence). The CDR3 consists of 14 residues. With V trimmed by 6 bases and J by 4 bases, 11 bases remained unmatched. The CDR3 nucleotides read TGCAGTGCCCGATATTCAGGGGGTGGCACTGAAGCTTTCTTT. Encoded protein: CSARYSGGGTEAFF.